This T cell receptor beta chain was retrieved from a study of blood T cells in healthy people across ages. Germline V gives CDR1 PRHDT, CDR2 FYEKMQ (reference sequence). V shed 5 bases and J shed 8 bases, with 17 bases lying between them. The CDR3 covers 14 residues. Next came a second PCR, run for about 7 to 12 cycles, which used a sample-barcoded 5' primer along with a J-beta primer mix. One entry per CDR3 protein results from TCRdb running MiXCR on the 5' RACE reads. The sample has hundreds of thousands of distinct CDR3 sequences, 35% to 45% seen once. The receptor was isolated from a woman aged 55 to 70 in good health. This chain uses TRBV13 with TRBJ2-3, with D perhaps being TRBD1 or TRBD2 (5 bases each). Input material: blood. The CDR3 DNA sequence: TGTGCCAGCAGCGTTGTAGGGAAGAGGGGTACGCAGTATTTT. As protein: CASSVVGKRGTQYF. The whole variable domain, remainder taken from reference TRBV13 and TRBJ2-3, is AAGVIQSPRHLIKEKRETATLKCYPIPRHDTVYWYQQGPGQDPQFLISFYEKMQSDKGSIPDRFSAQQFSDYHSELNMSSLELGDSALYFCASSVVGKRGTQYFGPGTRLTVL.